A single sample gave rise to the 13 T cell receptor beta chains below, sequenced in a study of beta chain features in type 1 diabetes. Every bit of the isolated RNA underwent reverse transcription, so sequencing read expressed TCRB transcripts. Here immunoSEQ multiplex PCR was the method, and the copy in TCRdb shows in-frame clones only, minus some. The sample holds about 150,000 clones; roughly 11% are singletons and the top ten take about 2%. The source material was central memory CD4+ T cells from blood. The source of these receptors is a man younger than 35 in good health.

Only a few counts were recorded for this clone. The J gene is TRBJ2-3, the V gene TRBV2; D not resolved. The ends were cut back, 5 bases at V and 5 bases at J, with 8 bases in the middle. The CDR3 extends over 12 amino acids. Per germline, CDR1 SNHLY and CDR2 FYNNEI. CDR3 in amino acids: CASSPVGDTQYF. In DNA, the CDR3 is TGTGCCAGCAGTCCCGTCGGAGATACGCAGTATTTT.

In its sample, this clone was seen a few times. The chain uses TRBV7-2 and TRBJ2-3; D gene ambiguous. V was shortened by 5 bases and J by 2 bases, with 17 bases between the two germline ends. CDR3 length: 16 amino acids. Looked up from germline, CDR1 is SGHTA and CDR2 is FQGNSA. Here the CDR3 reads CASSPRAQRLTDTQYF. Here the CDR3 DNA reads TGTGCCAGCAGCCCCCGGGCCCAGAGACTCACAGATACGCAGTATTTT.

In its sample, this clone was seen many times. Other DNA sequences in this specimen translate into the identical CDR3. The chain combines TRBV13 with TRBJ2-3; D is undetermined. This CDR3 is 14 amino acids long. Between the trimmed V and J ends, which lost 8 bases and 1 base, there was a span of 13 bases. CDR1 and CDR2 from the germline V gene are PRHDT and FYEKMQ (reference sequence). The CDR3 nucleotides read TGTGCCAGCGCTCGTTGGACCGGCACAGATACGCAGTATTTT. Translating gives CASARWTGTDTQYF.

This clone was counted a few times. The chain employs TRBV19 and TRBJ2-7, with D possibly being TRBD2 (5 bases). From germline, CDR1 is LNHDA and CDR2 SQIVND (reference sequence). The CDR3 has 14 amino acids. With 6 bases removed from V and 3 bases from J, the gap between germline ends came to 15 bases. In DNA, the CDR3 is TGTGCCAGTAGCACCGACTTCCGGGGCTACGAGCAGTACTTC. It yields the protein CASSTDFRGYEQYF.

This clone has just a few counts. This chain uses TRBV5-1 with TRBJ1-1; tentatively, D is TRBD1 (6 bases). Trimming took off 0 bases at V and 3 bases at J, with 12 bases between the two ends. The CDR3 has 15 residues. Germline V lookup: CDR1 SGHRS, CDR2 YFSETQ. CDR3 amino acids: CASSLANSGDTEAFF. As DNA, the CDR3 is TGCGCCAGCAGCTTGGCCAATTCAGGGGACACTGAAGCTTTCTTT.

The table lists this clone with a few counts. This chain joins TRBV7-2 and TRBJ1-1; a weak D match, TRBD1 (5 bases). The CDR3 runs 13 residues. CDR1 and CDR2 (germline): SGHTA, FQGNSA. Trimming pared 4 bases from V and 2 bases from J, leaving 8 bases between. CDR3 sequence reads: CASSWDGNTEAFF. The CDR3 bases are TGTGCCAGCAGCTGGGACGGCAACACTGAAGCTTTCTTT.

This clone was found a few times. The rearrangement uses TRBV27 and TRBJ1-1; D possibly corresponds to TRBD1 (5 bases). The CDR3 is 16 residues long. Germline V gene sequence: CDR1 MNHEY, CDR2 SMNVEV (reference sequence). Trimming removed 4 bases from V and 9 bases from J, with 24 bases in between. This CDR3 is CASSSKSSARGVKAFF. In DNA form, the CDR3 reads TGTGCCAGCAGTTCGAAAAGCTCGGCTCGGGGGGTAAAAGCTTTCTTT.

As DNA, the CDR3 is TGTGCCAGCAGCTTAGAGGCTAGCGGGAGGGCTAGCACAGATACGCAGTATTTT. It is translated as CASSLEASGRASTDTQYF. This rearrangement joins TRBV7-8 to TRBJ2-3, with TRBD2 identical over 12 bases. Trimming at V came to 1 base and at J to 0 bases, leaving 5 bases not matched to a gene. CDR1 is SGHVS, CDR2 FQNEAQ, per germline. There are 18 residues in the CDR3. Complete variable domain (other parts from reference TRBV7-8 and TRBJ2-3): GAGVSQSPRYKVAKRGQDVALRCDPISGHVSLFWYQQALGQGPEFLTYFQNEAQLDKSGLPSDRFFAERPEGSVSTLKIQRTQQEDSAVYLCASSLEASGRASTDTQYFGPGTRLTVL.

This rearrangement joins TRBV7-9 to TRBJ1-6; 8 bases are shared with TRBD1. With V trimmed by 5 bases and J by 8 bases, 5 bases remained unmatched. The germline gives CDR1 SEHNR, CDR2 FQNEAQ (reference sequence). The CDR3 runs to 14 residues. CDR3 in DNA: TGTGCCAGCAGCGGCAGGACAGGGTATTCACCCCTCCACTTT. Amino acid sequence: CASSGRTGYSPLHF. Full variable domain (rest looked up from reference TRBV7-9 and TRBJ1-6): DTGVSQNPRHKITKRGQNVTFRCDPISEHNRLYWYRQTLGQGPEFLTYFQNEAQLEKSRLLSDRFSAERPKGSFSTLEIQRTEQGDSAMYLCASSGRTGYSPLHFGNGTRLTVT.

This clone was seen ten or more times. The chain is built from TRBV30 and TRBJ1-6; possible D gene TRBD1, 5 bases. Germline loops: CDR1 GTSNPN, CDR2 SVGIG (reference sequence). V was cut by 2 bases and J by 10 bases, with 15 bases left in between. This CDR3 is 14 amino acids long. Written as DNA, the CDR3 is TGTGCCTGGAGTCCCCAGGGTTCTAAATCACCCCTCCACTTT. Residues: CAWSPQGSKSPLHF.

The chain joins TRBV4-3 to TRBJ1-2; 8 bases align to TRBD1. V was clipped by 0 bases and J by 4 bases; unmatched bases: 13. The V gene's germline CDR1 is LGHNA and CDR2 YSLEER. The CDR3 loop spans 18 amino acids. The CDR3 bases are TGCGCCAGCAGCCAAGATATTCCCCGGACAGGGCTACCCTATGGCTACACCTTC. Its protein product is CASSQDIPRTGLPYGYTF.

This clone was picked up a small number of times. The chain recombines TRBV10-3 with TRBJ1-1; 8 bases fit TRBD1. The CDR3 is 16 residues long. The germline V gene encodes CDR1 ENHRY and CDR2 SYGVKD. J gave up 4 bases and V 5 bases, and 12 bases lay outside the gene matches. For the CDR3, the DNA is TGTGCCATCAGTCGTAATCCTACAGGGGGGAGCACTGAAGCTTTCTTT. This translates into CAISRNPTGGSTEAFF.

The chain is built from TRBV25-1 and TRBJ1-4; D gene unclear. Germline V gene data show CDR1 as MGHDK and CDR2 as SYGVNS. The ends were cut back, 6 bases at V and 5 bases at J, with 7 bases in the middle. The CDR3 loop spans 12 amino acids. The CDR3, as DNA: TGTGCCAGCAGCTTCCGGAATGAAAAACTGTTTTTT. Translating it yields CASSFRNEKLFF.